This TCR beta chain was sequenced in a study of cytomegalovirus exposure and HLA in healthy donors. Study-level information: There were 117 million unique TCR beta sequences, drawn from roughly 200 million T cells, in an earlier analysis.

Overall study findings and caveats: Indistinguishable V segments, including TRBV6-2 and TRBV6-3, were excluded.

Trimming shortened V by 0 bases and J by 6 bases, and 11 bases separated the two germline ends. Germline CDR1 reads MNHEY; CDR2 reads SMNVEV (reference sequence). This CDR3 region has 14 residues. Details on this clone: Antigen specificity is unknown.

The PCR ran on 60 Vbeta and 13 Jbeta primers. The table came from immunoSEQ multiplex PCR; TCRdb's copy has only in-frame clones and leaves some out. The sample lists under 200,000 clones, 70% to 90% occurring once. The receptor comes from a woman in her late teens or twenties in good health and CMV-seropositive. V and J are TRBV27 and TRBJ1-1; D is ambiguous. Source material: PBMCs. In nucleotides, the CDR3 is TGTGCCAGCAGTTTATCGGACTTTCGGGCTGAAGCTTTCTTT. Translated, it gives CASSLSDFRAEAFF.